This T cell receptor beta chain was identified during a study of blood T cell repertoires in COVID-19. Study information: Sites in the United States, Italy and Spain provided acute and convalescent COVID-19 samples.

Of note for this clone: Other DNA sequences of this sample code for an identical CDR3.

Germline V CDR1 and CDR2: SGDLS, YYNGEE. The CDR3 contains 14 residues. Trimming took off 3 bases at V and 0 bases at J, with 7 bases between the two ends. In the authors' methods: Using reference gene primer amplification, nucleated cell counts were estimated. The method was immunoSEQ multiplex PCR; TCRdb's version includes in-frame clones alone and lacks a portion of them. V, J and clone size were drawn from that table, and D and trimming were deduced from the DNA. Among about 210,000 clones, roughly 85% were seen once, and the ten largest hold more than 2%. During active infection, Seattle patients enrolled and were then monitored through disease.

V and J are TRBV9 and TRBJ1-5, with D possibly being TRBD1 (5 bases). The TCR sequence derives from an older woman with COVID-19, enrolled during active disease. Sequenced material: peripheral blood. CDR3 DNA sequence: TGTGCCAGCAGCGCGACAGATAGCAATCAGCCCCAGCATTTT. It specifies CASSATDSNQPQHF.